This is a list of T cell receptor beta chains from one sample in a study of T cells after yellow fever vaccination. A single record per CDR3 protein comes from TCRdb applying MiXCR to the 5' RACE reads. The sample comprises around 310,000 distinct CDR3 sequences, around 4.5% of which are singletons, and approximately 19% rests with the top ten. Sequencing was performed on PBMCs, taken 15 days after the yellow fever booster vaccination. Receptors were obtained from a young man who received the YFV17D yellow fever vaccine. Each CDR3 is given with its conserved first and last residue. Fields, in order: D gene, clone size, J gene, V gene, CDR3 protein, CDR3 DNA. The D gene is left open where the match is weak. Rows may omit the clone size; those that give it use once, few, many or a size class.

D: NA; size: few; J: TRBJ2-3; V: TRBV20-1; CDR3: CSARDTRTDTQYF; DNA: TGCAGTGCTAGAGACACCCGCACAGATACGCAGTATTTT
D: TRBD1; size: few; J: TRBJ2-3; V: TRBV11-2; CDR3: CASSSGQGPQKQYF; DNA: TGTGCCAGCAGCTCCGGACAGGGACCTCAGAAGCAGTATTTT
D: NA; size: many; J: TRBJ1-2; V: TRBV6-6; CDR3: CASSYRADYGYTF; DNA: TGTGCCAGCAGTTACCGGGCAGACTATGGCTACACCTTC
D: NA; size: few; J: TRBJ1-2; V: TRBV7-2; CDR3: CASSFGQGLDGYTF; DNA: TGTGCCAGCAGCTTCGGCCAGGGTCTTGATGGCTACACCTTC
D: TRBD2; size: many; J: TRBJ2-7; V: TRBV5-6; CDR3: CASSQGLAGAYEQYF; DNA: TGTGCCAGCAGCCAAGGACTAGCGGGGGCGTACGAGCAGTACTTC
D: NA; size: few; J: TRBJ1-5; V: TRBV7-8; CDR3: CASSSRDLNQPQHF; DNA: TGTGCCAGCAGCTCTAGGGACCTCAATCAGCCCCAGCATTTT
D: NA; size: few; J: TRBJ2-1; V: TRBV6-5; CDR3: CASSYFSGSGVAGNEQFF; DNA: TGTGCCAGCAGTTACTTCTCCGGTTCCGGGGTAGCTGGCAATGAGCAGTTCTTC
D: NA; size: few; J: TRBJ2-3; V: TRBV5-6; CDR3: CASSSWLGGAGDTQYF; DNA: TGTGCCAGCAGCTCCTGGCTGGGGGGCGCTGGGGATACGCAGTATTTT
D: NA; size: many; J: TRBJ1-2; V: TRBV5-1; CDR3: CASSVREGTDGYTF; DNA: TGCGCCAGCAGCGTAAGAGAAGGGACCGATGGCTACACCTTC
D: TRBD2; size: NA; J: TRBJ2-3; V: TRBV6-6; CDR3: CASSRLGGSTDTQYF; DNA: TGTGCCAGCAGCCGGCTCGGGGGGAGCACAGATACGCAGTATTTT
D: TRBD1; size: many; J: TRBJ1-4; V: TRBV4-3; CDR3: CASSFFRDSNEKLFF; DNA: TGCGCCAGCAGTTTCTTCCGGGACAGTAATGAAAAACTGTTTTTT
D: NA; size: NA; J: TRBJ1-1; V: TRBV12-3/TRBV12-4; CDR3: CASSLMLGYTEAFF; DNA: TGTGCCAGCAGTTTAATGCTGGGCTACACTGAAGCTTTCTTT
D: NA; size: NA; J: TRBJ1-1; V: TRBV10-3; CDR3: CASLGVLNTEAFF; DNA: TGTGCCAGCCTAGGGGTGTTGAACACTGAAGCTTTCTTT
D: NA; size: NA; J: TRBJ1-1; V: TRBV9; CDR3: CASSAHRLGGETEAFF; DNA: TGTGCCAGCAGCGCGCACCGTTTGGGGGGCGAGACTGAAGCTTTCTTT